The next 31 T cell receptor beta chains were all read from a single sample in a study of control samples from healthy donors and cancer patients. TCRdb keeps only in-frame clones here, not all; method: immunoSEQ multiplex PCR. The sample records 150,000 or so clones, around 94% being singletons. The material sequenced was PBMCs. The source is a man between 60 and 70 years old with colorectal cancer.

This chain links TRBV6-5 with TRBJ1-2; TRBD1 matches 7 bases. Germline loops: CDR1 MNHEY, CDR2 SVGAGI. This CDR3 comprises 11 residues. The V gene end was trimmed by 5 bases and the J gene end by 8 bases; junction bases not matched to a gene: 2. CDR3 protein: CASSPGQGYTF. As DNA, the CDR3 is TGTGCCAGCAGTCCGGGACAGGGCTACACCTTC.

This clone was detected a few times. The CDR3 here is CASSWSGGNQPQHF. The CDR3 DNA is TGTGCCAGCAGCTGGTCAGGGGGCAATCAGCCCCAGCATTTT. V is TRBV5-5 and J is TRBJ1-5; TRBD1 might be the D (6 bases). CDR1 SGHKS and CDR2 YYEKEE come from the germline V gene (reference sequence). V was clipped by 3 bases and J by 2 bases, with 9 bases between them. The CDR3 covers 14 residues.

The V gene is TRBV4-3, the J gene TRBJ1-1; the match to TRBD1 covers 7 bases. CDR3 length equals 13 residues. Germline trimming cut 6 bases from V and 8 bases from J; bases unmatched to any gene: 9. Germline V gene sequence: CDR1 LGHNA, CDR2 YSLEER. The CDR3 is CASSLPGQREAFF. Here the CDR3 DNA reads TGCGCCAGCAGTCTACCGGGACAGCGAGAAGCTTTCTTT.

This chain links TRBV5-1 with TRBJ2-2, with a possible D match to TRBD2 (6 bases). Germline assignment: CDR1 SGHRS and CDR2 YFSETQ. Trimming stripped 7 bases from V and 4 bases from J, with 14 bases between. The CDR3 consists of 14 residues. CDR3 in amino acids: CASRDGGGTGELFF. CDR3 bases: TGCGCCAGCCGAGACGGGGGTGGCACCGGGGAGCTGTTTTTT.

This clone occurred a few times. The V call is TRBV2, the J call TRBJ1-3, with 7 bases aligning to TRBD1. CDR1 and CDR2 from the germline V gene are SNHLY and FYNNEI. The CDR3 spans 13 residues. Unmatched junction bases numbered 3, after V lost 9 bases and J lost 1 base. The CDR3 loop is CARGQPSGNTIYF. In DNA, the CDR3 is TGTGCCAGGGGACAGCCATCTGGAAACACCATATATTTT.

V usage is TRBV25-1 and J usage is TRBJ2-7; D unclear. This CDR3 region has 16 residues. V was trimmed by 1 base and J by 1 base, leaving 14 bases between them. Per the germline V gene, CDR1 is MGHDK and CDR2 is SYGVNS. The CDR3 protein is CASSEFPAESSYEQYF. The DNA for the CDR3 is TGTGCCAGCAGTGAATTCCCCGCGGAGAGTTCCTACGAGCAGTACTTC.

Remarks on this clone: Other DNA sequences in this specimen translate into the identical CDR3. The V call is TRBV7-2, the J call TRBJ2-5; D ambiguous. Germline CDR1 and CDR2: SGHTA and FQGNSA. The CDR3 totals 11 residues. With 5 bases removed from V and 5 bases from J, the gap between germline ends came to 6 bases. The CDR3 loop is CASSPLETQYF. Written as DNA, the CDR3 is TGTGCCAGCAGCCCTCTTGAGACCCAGTACTTC.

The chain combines TRBV11-2 with TRBJ2-5; the D gene is possibly TRBD1 (7 bases). The germline CDR1 and CDR2 sequences are SGHAT and FQNNGV. The V end was cut by 6 bases, the J end by 4 bases, with 18 bases between. The CDR3 is 15 amino acids. The CDR3 here is CASSLGQGGGETQYF. DNA of the CDR3: TGTGCCAGCAGTCTAGGGCAGGGGGGAGGAGAGACCCAGTACTTC. Looking up the rest from reference TRBV11-2 and TRBJ2-5 gives the full variable domain: EAGVAQSPRYKIIEKRQSVAFWCNPISGHATLYWYQQILGQGPKLLIQFQNNGVVDDSQLPKDRFSAERLKGVDSTLKIQPAKLEDSAVYLCASSLGQGGGETQYFGPGTRLLVL.

This chain's CDR3 is CASLDSQANEKLFF. The DNA of the CDR3 is TGTGCCAGCTTGGACAGTCAGGCTAATGAAAAACTGTTTTTT. The chain carries TRBV3-1 (or the pseudogene TRBV3-2) and TRBJ1-4; the D gene is possibly TRBD1 (6 bases). V shed 8 bases and J shed 3 bases, with 13 bases lying between them. Germline V gene lookup returns CDR1 LGHDT and CDR2 YNNKEL (reference sequence). This CDR3 contains 14 residues.

The CDR3 DNA reads TGTGCCAGCAGCTTAGCCCGGGGACAGCAAAACACTGAAGCTTTCTTT. Its translation is CASSLARGQQNTEAFF. The chain has TRBV7-8 and TRBJ1-1, with 7 nucleotides matching TRBD1. Germline values: CDR1 SGHVS, CDR2 FQNEAQ. Losses at the gene ends were 0 bases for V and 2 bases for J; bases not matched to a gene: 6. This CDR3 is built from 16 residues.

This sequence joins TRBV6-5 and TRBJ1-5; D is ambiguous. CDR3 length equals 13 residues. Per the germline V gene, CDR1 is MNHEY and CDR2 is SVGAGI. Trimming removed 6 bases at V and 3 bases at J, with 9 bases between. CDR3 nucleotides: TGTGCCAGCAGGGACGGACTCAATCAGCCCCAGCATTTT. This encodes CASRDGLNQPQHF.

The chain uses TRBV6-5 and TRBJ2-3, with TRBD2 matching over 13 bases. Per germline, CDR1 MNHEY and CDR2 SVGAGI. V gave up 0 bases and J gave up 4 bases; unmatched junction bases: 1. The CDR3 sequence is 16 residues long. The CDR3 nucleotides read TGTGCCAGCAGTTACTCGACTAGCGGGGGGTCAGATACGCAGTATTTT. Its protein is CASSYSTSGGSDTQYF.

This chain uses TRBV30 with TRBJ1-2; D uncertain. The CDR3 consists of 14 residues. Germline CDR1 is GTSNPN and CDR2 is SVGIG (reference sequence). Trimming left V 4 bases short and J 1 base short, with 13 bases between. For the CDR3, the DNA is TGTGCCTGGATACGCCAGACGGGTAACTATGGCTACACCTTC. Translated, it gives CAWIRQTGNYGYTF.

This sequence joins TRBV19 and TRBJ2-7; D may be TRBD1 (5 bases). Trimming pared 3 bases from V and 3 bases from J, leaving 12 bases between. The germline gives CDR1 LNHDA, CDR2 SQIVND (reference sequence). The CDR3 contains 14 residues. The CDR3 region has the DNA TGTGCCAGTAGTATCCAGGGCAGGGTCTACGAGCAGTACTTC. Its protein is CASSIQGRVYEQYF.

The V gene is TRBV7-7, the J gene TRBJ1-3; D unclear. The V gene's germline CDR1 is SSHAT and CDR2 FNYEAQ (reference sequence). The ends were cut back, 0 bases at V and 4 bases at J, with 10 bases in the middle. The CDR3 length is 15 residues. CDR3 amino acids: CASSLASLGGNTIYF. DNA for the CDR3: TGTGCCAGCAGCTTAGCGTCACTGGGAGGAAACACCATATATTTT. The variable domain in full, completed from reference TRBV7-7 and TRBJ1-3, reads GAGVSQSPRYKVTKRGQDVTLRCDPISSHATLYWYQQALGQGPEFLTYFNYEAQPDKSGLPSDRFSAERPEGSISTLTIQRTEQRDSAMYRCASSLASLGGNTIYFGEGSWLTVV.

Concerning this clone itself: The junction departs from the called germline gene at one end, perhaps through a read error. The chain combines TRBV24-1 with TRBJ2-5; D perhaps matches TRBD1 (5 bases). This CDR3 has 15 amino acids. Germline V gives CDR1 KGHDR, CDR2 SFDVKD. The CDR3 DNA reads as TGTGCCACCAGTGATGTGACAGTAACACAAGGGACCCAGTACTTC. Translating gives CATSDVTVTQGTQYF.

The CDR3 loop reads CASSEAGRDEQYF. CDR3 DNA sequence: TGTGCCAGCAGTGAAGCGGGGCGGGACGAGCAGTACTTC. The chain joins TRBV6-1 to TRBJ2-7; D could derive from TRBD1 or TRBD2 (5 bases each). Germline V CDR1 and CDR2: MNHNS, SASEGT. The length of the CDR3 is 13 residues. V was shortened by 0 bases and J by 5 bases, with 8 bases between the two germline ends.

This clone appeared a single time. V gene TRBV10-3 combines with J gene TRBJ2-1; D unclear. The CDR3 totals 12 residues. The germline V gene has CDR1 ENHRY and CDR2 SYGVKD. The ends were cut back, 3 bases at V and 5 bases at J, with 5 bases in the middle. The CDR3 DNA reads TGTGCCATCAGTGATATTGACAATGAGCAGTTCTTC. It is translated as CAISDIDNEQFF.

The gene calls are TRBV6-1 and TRBJ1-5; 7 nucleotides align to TRBD1. V dropped 2 bases and J dropped 0; count of bases not matched to a gene: 10. The CDR3 is made up of 18 amino acids. Germline CDR1 reads MNHNS; CDR2 reads SASEGT. The CDR3 reads CASSERGLRILSNQPQHF. In nucleotides, the CDR3 is TGTGCCAGCAGTGAAAGGGGGCTTAGGATACTTAGCAATCAGCCCCAGCATTTT.

The rearrangement links TRBV2 to TRBJ2-5; 13 bases line up with TRBD2. This CDR3 comprises 15 residues. Germline assignment: CDR1 SNHLY and CDR2 FYNNEI. After removal of 6 bases from V and 5 bases from J, the junction contained 6 bases not matched to a gene. The CDR3 is CASSPGLAGRETQYF. The CDR3 nucleotides are TGTGCCAGCAGCCCGGGACTAGCGGGGAGGGAGACCCAGTACTTC.

The gene calls are TRBV19 and TRBJ2-4; D is tentatively TRBD1 or TRBD2 (5 bases each). Trimming removed 1 base at V and 1 base at J, with 8 bases between. The CDR3 loop spans 15 amino acids. The germline gives CDR1 LNHDA, CDR2 SQIVND (reference sequence). In DNA, the CDR3 is TGTGCCAGTAGTATAGGAGGGGTGGCCAAAAACATTCAGTACTTC. This translates into CASSIGGVAKNIQYF.

The chain employs TRBV28 and TRBJ1-3, with D possibly being TRBD1 (6 bases). Trimming stripped 7 bases from V and 3 bases from J, with 31 bases between. Germline-derived CDR1 and CDR2 are MDHEN and SYDVKM. This CDR3 is 20 amino acids long. The CDR3 region has the DNA TGTGCCAGCAACGGGGGCATCATCGGAGGGTTCCTAATGGGTGGAAACACCATATATTTT. Translating it yields CASNGGIIGGFLMGGNTIYF.

The CDR3 DNA reads as TGTGCCAGCTCCCTGGACAGGGGTGAAAAACTGTTTTTT. Translating gives CASSLDRGEKLFF. The genes are TRBV27 and TRBJ1-4; 9 positions agree with TRBD1. The germline gives CDR1 MNHEY, CDR2 SMNVEV (reference sequence). The CDR3 runs to 13 residues. Trimming cost V 8 bases and J 7 bases; bases outside gene matches: 5.

The chain uses TRBV3-1 (or the pseudogene TRBV3-2) and TRBJ1-2, with D possibly TRBD1 on 5 matching bases. Per the germline V gene, CDR1 is LGHDT and CDR2 is YNNKEL (reference sequence). The CDR3 loop spans 14 amino acids. The V end was cut by 0 bases, the J end by 5 bases, with 10 bases between. CDR3 protein: CASSQEGTGYGYTF. The CDR3 bases are TGTGCCAGCAGCCAAGAGGGGACGGGGTATGGCTACACCTTC.

The chain uses TRBV5-1 and TRBJ1-6; 7 bases are shared with TRBD1. V lost 6 bases to trimming and J lost 10 bases; unmatched junction nucleotides: 13. This CDR3 spans 15 amino acids. Per the germline V gene, CDR1 is SGHRS and CDR2 is YFSETQ. This chain's CDR3 is CASTKTTGDRSPLHF. The CDR3 nucleotides read TGCGCCAGCACCAAGACCACAGGGGATCGGTCACCCCTCCACTTT.

The chain combines TRBV29-1 with TRBJ1-1; D remains unclear. Trimming took 3 bases from V and 1 from J, leaving 12 bases between them. The CDR3 runs 14 residues. Germline values: CDR1 SQVTM, CDR2 ANQGSEA. The CDR3 nucleotides are TGCAGCGTTGATTTGCGGGCCCCGAACACTGAAGCTTTCTTT. Translation gives CSVDLRAPNTEAFF.

V and J are TRBV25-1 and TRBJ2-5; D may be TRBD1 (5 bases). The CDR3 has 17 residues. The V end lost 4 bases, the J end lost 1 base, and 19 bases lay between the germline ends. Looked up from germline, CDR1 is MGHDK and CDR2 is SYGVNS. CDR3 DNA: TGTGCCAGCAGTGCGCTAAATCCGAGACAGAGCCAAGAGACCCAGTACTTC. Residues: CASSALNPRQSQETQYF.

V is TRBV4-1 and J is TRBJ2-3; 7 bases are a match to TRBD1. This CDR3 region has 15 residues. The ends lost 4 bases at V and 0 bases at J; junction bases unmatched: 4. Per the germline V gene, CDR1 is MGHRA and CDR2 is YSYEKL. The CDR3 bases are TGCGCCAGCAGCCTTGGACAGGCGAGCACAGATACGCAGTATTTT. Translating it yields CASSLGQASTDTQYF.

Only one count was recorded for this clone. The CDR3 DNA is TGCGCCAGCAGCCCGGGGACAGAGTCCCTTTATGGCTACACCTTC. It is translated as CASSPGTESLYGYTF. The chain employs TRBV5-1 and TRBJ1-2; 7 bases map to TRBD1. Germline loops: CDR1 SGHRS, CDR2 YFSETQ. The CDR3 is 15 amino acids. With V trimmed by 4 bases and J by 5 bases, 11 bases remained unmatched. The full variable domain, with the rest looked up from reference TRBV5-1 and TRBJ1-2, is KAGVTQTPRYLIKTRGQQVTLSCSPISGHRSVSWYQQTPGQGLQFLFEYFSETQRNKGNFPGRFSGRQFSNSRSEMNVSTLELGDSALYLCASSPGTESLYGYTFGSGTRLTVV.

The table lists this clone with a count of one. V gene TRBV5-1 combines with J gene TRBJ1-2, with TRBD1 matching over 9 bases. Trimming cost V 4 bases and J 7 bases; bases outside gene matches: 8. From germline, CDR1 is SGHRS and CDR2 YFSETQ. The CDR3 contains 14 residues. CDR3 sequence: CASSVSTGGSGYTF. The DNA for the CDR3 is TGCGCCAGCAGCGTCAGTACAGGGGGCTCTGGCTACACCTTC.

Only one count was recorded for this clone. The chain combines TRBV7-7 with TRBJ1-3; possibly TRBD1 for D (5 bases). V was cut by 1 base and J by 1 base, with 8 bases left in between. The CDR3 covers 15 residues. Per the germline V gene, CDR1 is SSHAT and CDR2 is FNYEAQ (reference sequence). The CDR3 nucleotides read TGTGCCAGCAGCTTAGACGAGGGGTCTGGAAACACCATATATTTT. It codes for CASSLDEGSGNTIYF.